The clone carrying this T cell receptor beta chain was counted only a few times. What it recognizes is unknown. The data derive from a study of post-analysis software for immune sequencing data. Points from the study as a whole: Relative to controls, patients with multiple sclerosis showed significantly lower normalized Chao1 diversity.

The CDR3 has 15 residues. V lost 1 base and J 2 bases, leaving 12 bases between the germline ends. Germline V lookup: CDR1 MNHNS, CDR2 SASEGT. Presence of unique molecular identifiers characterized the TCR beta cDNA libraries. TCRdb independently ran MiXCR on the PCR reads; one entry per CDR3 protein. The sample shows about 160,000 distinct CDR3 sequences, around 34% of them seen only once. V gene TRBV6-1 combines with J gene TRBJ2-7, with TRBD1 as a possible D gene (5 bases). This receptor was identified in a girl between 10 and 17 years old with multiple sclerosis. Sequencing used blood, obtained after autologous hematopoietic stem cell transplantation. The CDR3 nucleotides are TGTGCCAGCAGTGAAGTAGGGGCCAGAGCCTACGAGCAGTACTTC. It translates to CASSEVGARAYEQYF.